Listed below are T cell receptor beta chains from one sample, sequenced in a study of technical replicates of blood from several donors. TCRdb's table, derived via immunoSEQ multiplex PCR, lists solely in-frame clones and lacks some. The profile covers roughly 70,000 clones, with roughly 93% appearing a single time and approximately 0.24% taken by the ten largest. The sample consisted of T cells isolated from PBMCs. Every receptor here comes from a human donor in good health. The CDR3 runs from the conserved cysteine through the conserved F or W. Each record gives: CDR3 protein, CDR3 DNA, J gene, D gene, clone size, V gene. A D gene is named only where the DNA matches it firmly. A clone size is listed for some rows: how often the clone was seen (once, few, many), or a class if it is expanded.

CASSTGLAGKSDTQYF	TGTGCCAGCAGCACGGGACTAGCGGGGAAGTCAGATACGCAGTATTTT	TRBJ2-3	TRBD2	-	TRBV7-3
CASSLVLAATYEQYF	TGCGCCAGCAGCTTGGTCTTAGCGGCTACCTACGAGCAGTACTTC	TRBJ2-7	-	-	TRBV5-1
CASSPYNEQFF	TGTGCCAGCAGCCCGTACAATGAGCAGTTCTTC	TRBJ2-1	-	once	TRBV25-1
CASSEAREDEQFF	TGTGCCAGCAGTGAAGCGCGGGAGGATGAGCAGTTCTTC	TRBJ2-1	TRBD2	-	TRBV6-1
CASSETAGRSSLHF	TGTGCCAGCAGTGAAACCGCAGGGCGATCATCCCTCCACTTT	TRBJ1-6	-	-	TRBV25-1
CASSLSGLVNTGELFF	TGCGCCAGCAGCCTATCGGGACTAGTCAACACCGGGGAGCTGTTTTTT	TRBJ2-2	TRBD2	once	TRBV5-1
CASSAAGVNEQFF	TGTGCTAGTAGTGCAGCGGGAGTGAACGAGCAGTTCTTC	TRBJ2-1	TRBD2	many	TRBV12-5
CASSQDPGVGNEQFF	TGCGCCAGCAGCCAAGATCCGGGGGTAGGCAATGAGCAGTTCTTC	TRBJ2-1	-	-	TRBV4-1
CASSSTSGYGYTF	TGCGCCAGCAGCTCAACGAGCGGCTATGGCTACACCTTC	TRBJ1-2	-	-	TRBV5-1
CASSQVPGLTYEQYF	TGCGCCAGCAGCCAAGTACCGGGACTAACCTACGAGCAGTACTTC	TRBJ2-7	TRBD2	few	TRBV4-1
CASSSPRQGAHGYTF	TGTGCCAGCAGTTCACCCCGACAGGGGGCCCATGGCTACACCTTC	TRBJ1-2	TRBD1	-	TRBV6-1
CSAGQGNQPQHF	TGCAGCGCCGGACAGGGCAATCAGCCCCAGCATTTT	TRBJ1-5	TRBD1	once	TRBV29-1
CAWSDLANSPLHF	TGTGCCTGGAGTGATTTGGCTAATTCACCCCTCCACTTT	TRBJ1-6	-	-	TRBV30
CASSEGGPYEQYF	TGTGCCAGCAGTGAAGGGGGCCCTTACGAGCAGTACTTC	TRBJ2-7	-	-	TRBV2
CASSQERGQGFPDTQYF	TGTGCCAGCAGCCAAGAGCGGGGACAGGGATTCCCAGATACGCAGTATTTT	TRBJ2-3	TRBD1	-	TRBV4-2
CASTISASYNEKLFF	TGTGCCAGTACCATATCGGCTAGTTATAATGAAAAACTGTTTTTT	TRBJ1-4	-	-	TRBV19
CASSVEANTEAFF	TGTGCCAGCAGCGTAGAGGCCAACACTGAAGCTTTCTTT	TRBJ1-1	-	-	TRBV7-3
CATSAGGSFSEQYF	TGTGCCACGAGTGCGGGGGGGTCATTTTCCGAGCAGTACTTC	TRBJ2-7	TRBD2	-	TRBV15
CASSPAGTEFGNTIYF	TGCGCCAGCAGCCCAGCCGGGACAGAGTTCGGAAACACCATATATTTT	TRBJ1-3	TRBD1	-	TRBV4-1
CASSQVGTSEDTQYF	TGCGCCAGCAGCCAAGTTGGGACTTCGGAAGATACGCAGTATTTT	TRBJ2-3	-	once	TRBV4-1
CASTSWSYGYTF	TGTGCCAGCACCTCCTGGAGCTATGGCTACACCTTC	TRBJ1-2	-	-	TRBV28
CASSLVGAGVSYNEQFF	TGTGCCAGCAGCTTAGTCGGTGCGGGGGTCTCCTACAATGAGCAGTTCTTC	TRBJ2-1	TRBD2	few	TRBV11-2
CASSLSAAGGNQPQHF	TGTGCCAGCAGCTTAAGCGCGGCAGGGGGCAATCAGCCCCAGCATTTT	TRBJ1-5	-	-	TRBV11-2
CASSVPSWGGARNTQYF	TGTGCCAGCAGCGTCCCCTCTTGGGGGGGCGCAAGAAATACGCAGTATTTT	TRBJ2-3	-	once	TRBV9
CASSLGQARNEKLFF	TGTGCCAGCAGCTTGGGGCAGGCACGTAATGAAAAACTGTTTTTT	TRBJ1-4	-	-	TRBV5-8
CASKWRGSGNTIYF	TGTGCCAGTAAATGGAGGGGATCTGGAAACACCATATATTTT	TRBJ1-3	-	-	TRBV19
CASSMGLAADTQYF	TGTGCCAGTAGTATGGGACTAGCGGCAGATACGCAGTATTTT	TRBJ2-3	TRBD2	-	TRBV19
CASSKGPRAFIRASGANVLTF	TGTGCCAGCAGCAAAGGTCCGCGAGCCTTCATCCGAGCCTCTGGGGCCAACGTCCTGACTTTC	TRBJ2-6	-	-	TRBV21-1
CAISEEREVTYEQYF	TGTGCCATCAGTGAGGAGCGGGAGGTTACCTACGAGCAGTACTTC	TRBJ2-7	TRBD2	-	TRBV10-3
CASSLDPTTGELFF	TGTGCCAGCAGCTTAGATCCGACAACCGGGGAGCTGTTTTTT	TRBJ2-2	-	-	TRBV11-2
CASSLGRVQETQYF	TGTGCCAGCAGCTTAGGGAGAGTACAAGAGACCCAGTACTTC	TRBJ2-5	-	-	TRBV11-3
CACTGGGYQPQHF	TGTGCCTGTACAGGGGGTGGTTATCAGCCCCAGCATTTT	TRBJ1-5	TRBD1	-	TRBV30
CASSVEGFPGMNTEAFF	TGTGCCAGCAGCGTGGAGGGGTTTCCGGGAATGAACACTGAAGCTTTCTTT	TRBJ1-1	-	-	TRBV9
CASSLLEEGPDYNEQFF	TGTGCCAGCAGCTTATTAGAGGAGGGACCTGACTACAATGAGCAGTTCTTC	TRBJ2-1	-	-	TRBV7-6
CASRNTGGTEAFF	TGTGCCAGTAGGAACACAGGGGGCACTGAAGCTTTCTTT	TRBJ1-1	TRBD1	-	TRBV19
CSVAGTSGTPNTGELFF	TGCAGCGTTGCCGGGACTAGCGGGACCCCAAACACCGGGGAGCTGTTTTTT	TRBJ2-2	TRBD2	-	TRBV29-1